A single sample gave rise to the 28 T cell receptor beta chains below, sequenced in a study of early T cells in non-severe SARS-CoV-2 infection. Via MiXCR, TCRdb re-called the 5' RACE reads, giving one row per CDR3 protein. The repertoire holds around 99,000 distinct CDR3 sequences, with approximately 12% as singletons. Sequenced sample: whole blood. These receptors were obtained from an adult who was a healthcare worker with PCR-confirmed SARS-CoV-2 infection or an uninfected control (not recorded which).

CDR3 nucleotide sequence: TGTGCCAGCAGCGTCAGACAAGACCATAATTCACCCCTCCACTTT. As protein: CASSVRQDHNSPLHF. The V gene is TRBV9, the J gene TRBJ1-6; D gene unclear. V lost 2 bases, J lost 5 bases, and 11 bases lay in between. Germline loops: CDR1 SGDLS, CDR2 YYNGEE. This CDR3 has 15 amino acids. Together with reference TRBV9 and TRBJ1-6, the CDR3 gives the full variable domain: DSGVTQTPKHLITATGQRVTLRCSPRSGDLSVYWYQQSLDQGLQFLIQYYNGEERAKGNILERFSAQQFPDLHSELNLSSLELGDSALYFCASSVRQDHNSPLHFGNGTRLTVT.

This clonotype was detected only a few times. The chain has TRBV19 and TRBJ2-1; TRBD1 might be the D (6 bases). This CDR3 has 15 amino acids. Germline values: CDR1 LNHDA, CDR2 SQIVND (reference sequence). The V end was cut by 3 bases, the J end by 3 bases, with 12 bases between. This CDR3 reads CASSIGAGVYNEQFF. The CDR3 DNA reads TGTGCCAGTAGTATTGGGGCAGGGGTCTACAATGAGCAGTTCTTC.

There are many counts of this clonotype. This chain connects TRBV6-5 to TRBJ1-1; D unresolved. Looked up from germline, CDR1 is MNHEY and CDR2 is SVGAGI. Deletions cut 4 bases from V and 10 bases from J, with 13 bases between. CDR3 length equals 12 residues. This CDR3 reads CASSLSGSSAFF. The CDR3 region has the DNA TGTGCCAGCAGTTTAAGCGGCAGCTCAGCTTTCTTT.

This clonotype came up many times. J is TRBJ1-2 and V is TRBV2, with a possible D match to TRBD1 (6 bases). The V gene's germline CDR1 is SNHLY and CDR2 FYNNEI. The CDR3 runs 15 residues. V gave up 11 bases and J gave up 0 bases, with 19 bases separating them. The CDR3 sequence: CADKTGGGPNYGYTF. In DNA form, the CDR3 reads TGTGCCGACAAGACAGGAGGGGGACCTAACTATGGCTACACCTTC.

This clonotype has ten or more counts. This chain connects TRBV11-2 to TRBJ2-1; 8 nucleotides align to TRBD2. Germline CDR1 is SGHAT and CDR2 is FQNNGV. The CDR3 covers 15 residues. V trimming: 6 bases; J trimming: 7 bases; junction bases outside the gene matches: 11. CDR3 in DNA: TGTGCCAGCAGTTTCTACGGGAGGGCCTGGAATGAGCAGTTCTTC. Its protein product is CASSFYGRAWNEQFF.

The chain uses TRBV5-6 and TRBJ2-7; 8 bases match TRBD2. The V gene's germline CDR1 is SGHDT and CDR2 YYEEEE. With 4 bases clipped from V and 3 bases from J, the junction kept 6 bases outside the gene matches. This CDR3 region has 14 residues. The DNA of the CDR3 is TGTGCCAGCAGCCCCGGACTAGCCATCTACGAGCAGTACTTC. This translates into CASSPGLAIYEQYF.

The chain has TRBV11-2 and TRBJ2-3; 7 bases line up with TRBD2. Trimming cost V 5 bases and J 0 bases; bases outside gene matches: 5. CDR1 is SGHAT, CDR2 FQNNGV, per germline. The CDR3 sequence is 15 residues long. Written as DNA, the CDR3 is TGTGCCAGCAGCCCCAGCGGGACTAGCACAGATACGCAGTATTTT. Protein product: CASSPSGTSTDTQYF.

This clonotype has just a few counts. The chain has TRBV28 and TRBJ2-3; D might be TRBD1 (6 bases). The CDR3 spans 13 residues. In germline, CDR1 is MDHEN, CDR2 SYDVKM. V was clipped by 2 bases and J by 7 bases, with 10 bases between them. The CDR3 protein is CASSLVTGHTQYF. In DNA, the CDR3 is TGTGCCAGCAGTTTAGTTACAGGGCATACGCAGTATTTT.

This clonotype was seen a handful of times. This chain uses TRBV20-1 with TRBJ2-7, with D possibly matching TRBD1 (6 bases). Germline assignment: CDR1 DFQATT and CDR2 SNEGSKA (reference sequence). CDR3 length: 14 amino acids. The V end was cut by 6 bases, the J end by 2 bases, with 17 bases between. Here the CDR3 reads CSARRDTGTYEQYF. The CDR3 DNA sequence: TGCAGTGCAAGACGGGACACTGGGACCTACGAGCAGTACTTC.

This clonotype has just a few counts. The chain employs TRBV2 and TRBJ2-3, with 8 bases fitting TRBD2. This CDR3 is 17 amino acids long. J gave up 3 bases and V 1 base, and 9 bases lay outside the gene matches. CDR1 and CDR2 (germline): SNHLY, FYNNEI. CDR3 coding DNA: TGTGCCAGCAGTGAAGAGGCTAACGGGAGGGCGACAGATACGCAGTATTTT. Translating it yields CASSEEANGRATDTQYF.

CDR3 in DNA: TGTGCCAGCAGCCGGGTAACCGGGGAGCTGTTTTTT. This sequence encodes CASSRVTGELFF. The chain uses TRBV9 and TRBJ2-2; no reliable D call. This CDR3 has 12 amino acids. V lost 4 bases, J lost 5 bases, and 6 bases lay in between. Germline V gene lookup returns CDR1 SGDLS and CDR2 YYNGEE.

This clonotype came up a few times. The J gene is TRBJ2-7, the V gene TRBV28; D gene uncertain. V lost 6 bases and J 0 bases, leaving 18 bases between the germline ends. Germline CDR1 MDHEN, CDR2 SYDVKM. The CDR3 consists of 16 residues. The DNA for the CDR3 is TGTGCCAGCAGGGGCCCCTCCGGGTCCAGCTCCTACGAGCAGTACTTC. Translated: CASRGPSGSSSYEQYF.

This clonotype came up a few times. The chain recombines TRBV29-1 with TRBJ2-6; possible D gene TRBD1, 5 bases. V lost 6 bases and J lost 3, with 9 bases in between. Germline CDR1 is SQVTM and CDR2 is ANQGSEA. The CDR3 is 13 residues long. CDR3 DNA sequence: TGCAGCGTAAGGGGATATGGGGCCAACGTCCTGACTTTC. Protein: CSVRGYGANVLTF.

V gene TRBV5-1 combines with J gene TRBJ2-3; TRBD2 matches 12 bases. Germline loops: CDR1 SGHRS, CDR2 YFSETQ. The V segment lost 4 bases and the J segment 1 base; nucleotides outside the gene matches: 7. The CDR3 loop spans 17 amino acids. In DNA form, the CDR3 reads TGCGCCAGCAGCACCGGACTAGCGGGATCGCGCACAGATACGCAGTATTTT. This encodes CASSTGLAGSRTDTQYF. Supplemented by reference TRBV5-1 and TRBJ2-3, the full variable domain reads KAGVTQTPRYLIKTRGQQVTLSCSPISGHRSVSWYQQTPGQGLQFLFEYFSETQRNKGNFPGRFSGRQFSNSRSEMNVSTLELGDSALYLCASSTGLAGSRTDTQYFGPGTRLTVL.

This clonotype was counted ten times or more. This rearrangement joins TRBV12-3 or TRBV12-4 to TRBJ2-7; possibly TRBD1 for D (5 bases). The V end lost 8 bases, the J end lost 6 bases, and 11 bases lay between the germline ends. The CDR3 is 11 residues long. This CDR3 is CASGPRAEQYF. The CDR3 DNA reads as TGTGCCAGCGGGCCCAGGGCCGAGCAGTACTTC.

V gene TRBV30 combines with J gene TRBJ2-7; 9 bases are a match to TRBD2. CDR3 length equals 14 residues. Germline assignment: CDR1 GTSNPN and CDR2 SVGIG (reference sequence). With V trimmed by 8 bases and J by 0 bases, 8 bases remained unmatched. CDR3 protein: CAGEVREGSYEQYF. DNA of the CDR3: TGTGCCGGTGAGGTGCGGGAGGGCTCCTACGAGCAGTACTTC.

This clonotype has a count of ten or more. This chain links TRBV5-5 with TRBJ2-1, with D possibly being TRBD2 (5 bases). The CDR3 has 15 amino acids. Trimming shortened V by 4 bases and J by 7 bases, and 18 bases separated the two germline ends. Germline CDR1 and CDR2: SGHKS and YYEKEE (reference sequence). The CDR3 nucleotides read TGTGCCAGCAGCCCCTTTTCCTCCCCGGGAAATGAGCAGTTCTTC. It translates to CASSPFSSPGNEQFF.

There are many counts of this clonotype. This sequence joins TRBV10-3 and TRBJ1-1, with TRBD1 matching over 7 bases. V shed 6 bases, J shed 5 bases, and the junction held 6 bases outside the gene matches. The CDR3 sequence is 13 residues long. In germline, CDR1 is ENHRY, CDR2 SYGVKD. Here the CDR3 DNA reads TGTGCCATCAGACCCACAGGGGCGACTGAAGCTTTCTTT. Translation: CAIRPTGATEAFF.

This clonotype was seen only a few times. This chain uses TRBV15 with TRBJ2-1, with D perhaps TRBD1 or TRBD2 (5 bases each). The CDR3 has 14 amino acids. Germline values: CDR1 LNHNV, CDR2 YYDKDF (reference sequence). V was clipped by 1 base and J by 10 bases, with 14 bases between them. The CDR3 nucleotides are TGTGCCACCAGCAGAGTTCTAGCCGGGGCCGAGCAGTTCTTC. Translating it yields CATSRVLAGAEQFF.

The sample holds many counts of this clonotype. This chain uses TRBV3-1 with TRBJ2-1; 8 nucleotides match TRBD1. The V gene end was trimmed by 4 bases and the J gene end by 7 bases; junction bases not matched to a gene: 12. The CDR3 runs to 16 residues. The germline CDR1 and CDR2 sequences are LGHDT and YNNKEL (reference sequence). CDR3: CASSLQTGALGNEQFF. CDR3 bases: TGTGCCAGCAGCCTTCAGACAGGGGCGTTAGGAAATGAGCAGTTCTTC.

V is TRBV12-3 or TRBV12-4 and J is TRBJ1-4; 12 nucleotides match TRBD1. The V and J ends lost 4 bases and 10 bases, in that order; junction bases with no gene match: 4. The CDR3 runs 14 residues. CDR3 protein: CASSSGQGAGKLFF. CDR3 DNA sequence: TGTGCCAGCAGTTCGGGACAGGGGGCCGGAAAACTGTTTTTT.

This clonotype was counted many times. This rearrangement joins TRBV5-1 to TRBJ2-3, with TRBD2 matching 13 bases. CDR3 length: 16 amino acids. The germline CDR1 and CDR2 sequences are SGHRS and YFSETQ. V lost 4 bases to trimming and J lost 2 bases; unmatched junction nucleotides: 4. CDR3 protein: CASSQGTSGTTDTQYF. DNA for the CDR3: TGCGCCAGCAGCCAGGGGACTAGCGGGACCACAGATACGCAGTATTTT.

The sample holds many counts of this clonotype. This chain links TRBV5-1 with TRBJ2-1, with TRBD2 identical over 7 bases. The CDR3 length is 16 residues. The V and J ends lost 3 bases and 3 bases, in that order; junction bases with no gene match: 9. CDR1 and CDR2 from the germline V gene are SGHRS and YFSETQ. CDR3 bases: TGCGCCAGCAGCTCTTTACCGGGAGGTGACTACAATGAGCAGTTCTTC. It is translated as CASSSLPGGDYNEQFF. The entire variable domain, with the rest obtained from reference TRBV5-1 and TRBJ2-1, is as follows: KAGVTQTPRYLIKTRGQQVTLSCSPISGHRSVSWYQQTPGQGLQFLFEYFSETQRNKGNFPGRFSGRQFSNSRSEMNVSTLELGDSALYLCASSSLPGGDYNEQFFGPGTRLTVL.

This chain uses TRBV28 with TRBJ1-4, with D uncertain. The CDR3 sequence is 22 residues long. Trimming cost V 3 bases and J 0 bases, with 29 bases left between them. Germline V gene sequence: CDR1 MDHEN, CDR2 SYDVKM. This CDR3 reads CASSFGVVTRWPEEATNEKLFF. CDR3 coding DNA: TGTGCCAGCAGTTTTGGGGTTGTCACTAGGTGGCCAGAGGAAGCAACTAATGAAAAACTGTTTTTT. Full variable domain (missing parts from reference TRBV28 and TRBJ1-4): DVKVTQSSRYLVKRTGEKVFLECVQDMDHENMFWYRQDPGLGLRLIYFSYDVKMKEKGDIPEGYSVSREKKERFSLILESASTNQTSMYLCASSFGVVTRWPEEATNEKLFFGSGTQLSVL.

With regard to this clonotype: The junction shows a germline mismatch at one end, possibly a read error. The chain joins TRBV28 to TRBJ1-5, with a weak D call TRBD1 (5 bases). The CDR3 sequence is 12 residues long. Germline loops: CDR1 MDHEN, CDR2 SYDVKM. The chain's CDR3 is CRVQGLNQPQHF. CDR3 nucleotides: TGCCGTGTTCAGGGTCTCAATCAGCCCCAGCATTTT.

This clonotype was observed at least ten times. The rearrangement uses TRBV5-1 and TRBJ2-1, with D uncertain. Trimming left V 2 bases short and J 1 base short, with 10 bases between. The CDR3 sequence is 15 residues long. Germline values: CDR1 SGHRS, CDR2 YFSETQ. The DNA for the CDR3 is TGCGCCAGCAGCTTCGGCCTACCTTCCTACAATGAGCAGTTCTTC. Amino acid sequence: CASSFGLPSYNEQFF.

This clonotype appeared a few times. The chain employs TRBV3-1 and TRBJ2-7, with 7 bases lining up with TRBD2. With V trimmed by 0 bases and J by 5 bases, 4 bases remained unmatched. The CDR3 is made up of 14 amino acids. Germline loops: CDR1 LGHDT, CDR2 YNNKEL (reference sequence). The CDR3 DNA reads TGTGCCAGCAGCCAAGACCGACTAGCCCACGAGCAGTACTTC. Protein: CASSQDRLAHEQYF.

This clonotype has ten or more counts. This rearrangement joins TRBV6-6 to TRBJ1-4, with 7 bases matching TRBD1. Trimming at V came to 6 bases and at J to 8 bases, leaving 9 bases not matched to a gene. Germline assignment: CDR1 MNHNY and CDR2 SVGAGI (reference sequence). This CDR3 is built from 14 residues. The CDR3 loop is CASSRDRPREKLFF. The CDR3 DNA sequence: TGTGCCAGCAGCCGGGACAGACCACGCGAAAAACTGTTTTTT.